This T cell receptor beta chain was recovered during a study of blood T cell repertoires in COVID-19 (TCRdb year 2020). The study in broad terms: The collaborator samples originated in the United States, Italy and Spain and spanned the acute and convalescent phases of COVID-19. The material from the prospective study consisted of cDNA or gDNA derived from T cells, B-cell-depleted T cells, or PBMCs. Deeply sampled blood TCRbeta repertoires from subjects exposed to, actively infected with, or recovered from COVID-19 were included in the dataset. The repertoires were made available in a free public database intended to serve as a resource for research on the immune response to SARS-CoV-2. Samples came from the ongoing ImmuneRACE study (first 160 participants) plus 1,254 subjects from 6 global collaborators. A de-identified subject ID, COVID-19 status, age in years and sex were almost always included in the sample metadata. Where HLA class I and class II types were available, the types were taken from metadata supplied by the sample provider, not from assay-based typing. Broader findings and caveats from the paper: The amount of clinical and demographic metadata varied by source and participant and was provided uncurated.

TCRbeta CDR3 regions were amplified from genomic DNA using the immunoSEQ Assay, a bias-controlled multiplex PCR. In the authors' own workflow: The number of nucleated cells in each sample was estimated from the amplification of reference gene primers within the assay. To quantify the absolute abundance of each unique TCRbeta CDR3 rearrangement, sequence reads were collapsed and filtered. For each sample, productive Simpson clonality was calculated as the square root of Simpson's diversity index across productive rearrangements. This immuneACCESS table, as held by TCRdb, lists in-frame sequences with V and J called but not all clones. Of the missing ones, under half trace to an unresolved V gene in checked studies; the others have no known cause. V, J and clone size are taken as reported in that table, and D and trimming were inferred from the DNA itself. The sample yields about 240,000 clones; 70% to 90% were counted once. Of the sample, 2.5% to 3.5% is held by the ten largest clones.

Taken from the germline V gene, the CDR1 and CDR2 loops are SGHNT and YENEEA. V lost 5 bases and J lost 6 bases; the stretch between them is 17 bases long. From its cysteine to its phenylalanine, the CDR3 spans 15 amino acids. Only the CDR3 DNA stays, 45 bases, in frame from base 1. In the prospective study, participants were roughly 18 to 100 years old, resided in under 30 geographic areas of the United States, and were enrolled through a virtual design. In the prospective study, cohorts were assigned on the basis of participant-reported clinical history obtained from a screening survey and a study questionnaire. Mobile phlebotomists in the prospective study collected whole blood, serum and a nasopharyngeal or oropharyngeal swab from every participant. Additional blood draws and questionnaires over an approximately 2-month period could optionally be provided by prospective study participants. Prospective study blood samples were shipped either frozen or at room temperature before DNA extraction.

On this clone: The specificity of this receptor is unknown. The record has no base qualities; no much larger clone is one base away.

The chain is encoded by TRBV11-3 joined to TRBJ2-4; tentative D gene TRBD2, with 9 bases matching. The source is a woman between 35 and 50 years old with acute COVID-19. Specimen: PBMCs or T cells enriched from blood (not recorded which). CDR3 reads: CASSPRGREGNIQYF. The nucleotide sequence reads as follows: TGTGCCAGCAGCCCCAGGGGGCGGGAGGGAAACATTCAGTACTTC.